The 12 T cell receptor beta chains listed next were all sequenced from one sample in a study of T cell clones after liver transplantation. Using immunoSEQ multiplex PCR, the repertoire was profiled, and TCRdb retains in-frame clones only, with some absent. The table has about 120,000 clones, over 75% seen once; the top ten hold 0.65% to 0.95%. The sample in question was CD4+ T cells from blood, obtained 12 months after liver transplant. Source of these receptors: a human patient who received a liver transplant. Some of these T cells may belong to the graft donor.

The chain couples TRBV18 to TRBJ2-7; a possible D gene is TRBD2 (5 bases). Per the germline V gene, CDR1 is KGHSH and CDR2 is LQKENI. CDR3 length: 16 residues. V was trimmed by 3 bases and J by 4 bases, leaving 19 bases between them. CDR3 region: CASSPPAGGRGYEQYF. The CDR3 DNA follows: TGTGCCAGCTCACCTCCTGCCGGAGGTAGAGGTTACGAGCAGTACTTC.

The gene calls are TRBV18 and TRBJ2-7; D may match TRBD1 or TRBD2 (5 bases each). Germline V gene data show CDR1 as KGHSH and CDR2 as LQKENI. Trimming left V 1 base short and J 4 bases short, with 8 bases between. CDR3 size: 13 residues. This CDR3 is CASSPRGKYEQYF. The CDR3 nucleotides read TGTGCCAGCTCACCACGGGGGAAATACGAGCAGTACTTC.

This sequence joins TRBV18 and TRBJ2-1; tentative D call: TRBD2 (6 bases). The CDR3 spans 15 residues. Trimming left V 2 bases short and J 7 bases short, with 15 bases between. The V gene's germline CDR1 is KGHSH and CDR2 LQKENI. CDR3 sequence reads: CASSPGYGSNNEQFF. The CDR3 coding sequence is TGTGCCAGCTCACCAGGATACGGGAGTAATAATGAGCAGTTCTTC.

The chain recombines TRBV7-8 with TRBJ2-3; 8 nucleotides agree with TRBD1. CDR3 length: 14 amino acids. V shed 3 bases, J shed 2 bases, and the junction held 1 base outside the gene matches. In germline, CDR1 is SGHVS, CDR2 FQNEAQ. This CDR3 reads CASSLDRATDTQYF. The CDR3 nucleotides read TGTGCCAGCAGCTTGGACAGGGCCACAGATACGCAGTATTTT.

The chain joins TRBV10-1 to TRBJ2-3, with TRBD2 matching over 7 bases. There are 15 residues in the CDR3. Trimming at V came to 0 bases and at J to 5 bases, leaving 5 bases not matched to a gene. The germline gives CDR1 WNHNN, CDR2 SYGVQD (reference sequence). CDR3 amino acids: CASSESGRERDTQYF. Here the CDR3 DNA reads TGCGCCAGCAGTGAGTCGGGGCGGGAGAGAGATACGCAGTATTTT.

The rearrangement joins TRBV5-1 to TRBJ1-1; a weak D match, TRBD1 (6 bases). V was cut by 5 bases and J by 5 bases, with 13 bases left in between. The CDR3 covers 13 residues. CDR1 and CDR2 from the germline V gene are SGHRS and YFSETQ. The CDR3 DNA sequence: TGCGCCAGCAGGGACGGGGGGCTTACTGAAGCTTTCTTT. Protein: CASRDGGLTEAFF. The full variable domain, in which reference TRBV5-1 and TRBJ1-1 provide the parts outside the CDR3, is KAGVTQTPRYLIKTRGQQVTLSCSPISGHRSVSWYQQTPGQGLQFLFEYFSETQRNKGNFPGRFSGRQFSNSRSEMNVSTLELGDSALYLCASRDGGLTEAFFGQGTRLTVV.

The J gene is TRBJ2-1, the V gene TRBV2, with TRBD1 matching over 10 bases. CDR1 and CDR2 from the germline V gene are SNHLY and FYNNEI. This CDR3 comprises 15 residues. The V gene end was trimmed by 6 bases and the J gene end by 4 bases; junction bases not matched to a gene: 6. CDR3 region: CASSTGQGEYNEQFF. The CDR3 bases are TGTGCCAGCAGCACCGGACAGGGGGAATACAATGAGCAGTTCTTC.

There are a few counts of this clone. The J gene is TRBJ1-5, the V gene TRBV19; TRBD1 might be the D (6 bases). CDR3 length: 14 residues. Germline CDR1 reads LNHDA; CDR2 reads SQIVND (reference sequence). V lost 6 bases and J 7 bases, leaving 16 bases between the germline ends. CDR3 sequence reads: CASSLEEGGQPQHF. CDR3 bases: TGTGCCAGTAGCCTTGAGGAGGGGGGACAGCCCCAGCATTTT.

This clone showed up just once. V and J are TRBV10-2 and TRBJ1-1; 9 bases agree with TRBD1. The CDR3 sequence is 13 residues long. Germline assignment: CDR1 WSHSY and CDR2 SAAADI. Trimming removed 9 bases from V and 5 bases from J; junction bases left unmatched: 7. This chain's CDR3 is CASRDRDKTEAFF. DNA of the CDR3: TGCGCCAGTCGGGACAGGGATAAAACTGAAGCTTTCTTT.

This clone showed up just once. This chain links TRBV2 with TRBJ2-5, with D perhaps matching TRBD2 (6 bases). This CDR3 comprises 12 residues. V was cut by 8 bases and J by 5 bases, with 12 bases left in between. The V gene's germline CDR1 is SNHLY and CDR2 FYNNEI. The CDR3 DNA is TGTGCCAGCGGGGGGACTTCGGAGACCCAGTACTTC. It specifies CASGGTSETQYF. Full variable domain (outside the CDR3, taken from reference TRBV2 and TRBJ2-5): EPEVTQTPSHQVTQMGQEVILRCVPISNHLYFYWYRQILGQKVEFLVSFYNNEISEKSEIFDDQFSVERPDGSNFTLKIRSTKLEDSAMYFCASGGTSETQYFGPGTRLLVL.

This sequence joins TRBV6-5 and TRBJ2-5, with D perhaps assigned TRBD1 or TRBD2 (6 bases each). Germline lookup yields CDR1 MNHEY and CDR2 SVGAGI. The length of the CDR3 is 15 residues. V was cut by 5 bases and J by 5 bases, with 18 bases left in between. The DNA of the CDR3 is TGTGCCAGCAGTCCCGGGGGCAGTATCTGGGAGACCCAGTACTTC. This codes for CASSPGGSIWETQYF.

This chain links TRBV7-2 with TRBJ2-2; 7 nucleotides align to TRBD2. Germline loops: CDR1 SGHTA, CDR2 FQGNSA. The CDR3 has 15 amino acids. V lost 4 bases and J lost 7; bases outside the gene matches: 9. The CDR3 DNA follows: TGTGCCAGCAGCTCCGCCGGGACTATGAGCGGGGAGCTGTTTTTT. It encodes CASSSAGTMSGELFF. Full variable domain (remainder filled in from reference TRBV7-2 and TRBJ2-2): GAGVSQSPSNKVTEKGKDVELRCDPISGHTALYWYRQSLGQGLEFLIYFQGNSAPDKSGLPSDRFSAERTGGSVSTLTIQRTQQEDSAVYLCASSSAGTMSGELFFGEGSRLTVL.